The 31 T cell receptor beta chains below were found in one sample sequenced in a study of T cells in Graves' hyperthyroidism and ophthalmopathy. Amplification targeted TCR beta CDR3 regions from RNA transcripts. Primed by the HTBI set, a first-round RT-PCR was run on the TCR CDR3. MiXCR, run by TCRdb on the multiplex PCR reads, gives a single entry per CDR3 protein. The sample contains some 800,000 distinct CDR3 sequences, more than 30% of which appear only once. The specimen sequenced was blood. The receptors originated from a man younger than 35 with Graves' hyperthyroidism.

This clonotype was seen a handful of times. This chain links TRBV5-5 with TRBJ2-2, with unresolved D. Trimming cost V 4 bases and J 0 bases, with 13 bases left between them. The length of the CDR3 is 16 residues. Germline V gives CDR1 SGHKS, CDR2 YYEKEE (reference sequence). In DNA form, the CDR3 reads TGTGCCAGCAGCGGCTCGACGGTGTCGAACACCGGGGAGCTGTTTTTT. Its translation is CASSGSTVSNTGELFF. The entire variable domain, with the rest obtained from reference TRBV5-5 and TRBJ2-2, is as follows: DAGVTQSPTHLIKTRGQQVTLRCSPISGHKSVSWYQQVLGQGPQFIFQYYEKEERGRGNFPDRFSARQFPNYSSELNVNALLLGDSALYLCASSGSTVSNTGELFFGEGSRLTVL.

The CDR3 loop reads CASIGGIGEKLFF. The CDR3, as DNA: TGTGCCAGCATCGGGGGCATCGGAGAAAAACTGTTTTTT. The rearrangement joins TRBV2 to TRBJ1-4; D perhaps matches TRBD1 (6 bases). The CDR3 contains 13 residues. Germline V gene data show CDR1 as SNHLY and CDR2 as FYNNEI. The germline V and J ends were trimmed by 7 bases and 8 bases, with 14 bases remaining between them.

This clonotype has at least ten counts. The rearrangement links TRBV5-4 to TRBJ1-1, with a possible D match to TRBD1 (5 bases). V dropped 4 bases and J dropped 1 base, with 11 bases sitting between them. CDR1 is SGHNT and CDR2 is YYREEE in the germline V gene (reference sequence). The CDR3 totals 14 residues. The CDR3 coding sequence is TGTGCCAGCAGCCTTTATGACAGGAACACTGAAGCTTTCTTT. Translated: CASSLYDRNTEAFF.

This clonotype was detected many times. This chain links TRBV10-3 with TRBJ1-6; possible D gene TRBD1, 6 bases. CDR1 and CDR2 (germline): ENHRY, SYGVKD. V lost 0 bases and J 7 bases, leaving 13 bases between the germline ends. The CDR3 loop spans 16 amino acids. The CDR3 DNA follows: TGTGCCATCAGTGAGTCGAAGGTCCAGGGGAATTCACCCCTCCACTTT. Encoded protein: CAISESKVQGNSPLHF.

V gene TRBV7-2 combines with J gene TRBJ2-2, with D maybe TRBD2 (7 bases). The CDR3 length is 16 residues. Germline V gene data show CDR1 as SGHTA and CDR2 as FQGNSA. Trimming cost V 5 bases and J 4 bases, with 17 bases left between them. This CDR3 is CASSGRGGGGTGELFF. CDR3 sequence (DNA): TGTGCCAGCAGCGGTAGAGGGGGGGGGGGCACCGGGGAGCTGTTTTTT.

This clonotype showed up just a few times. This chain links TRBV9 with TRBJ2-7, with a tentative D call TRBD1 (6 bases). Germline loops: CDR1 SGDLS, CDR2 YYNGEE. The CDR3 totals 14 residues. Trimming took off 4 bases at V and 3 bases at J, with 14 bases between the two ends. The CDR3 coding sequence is TGTGCCAGCAGCCCGACCTCGACAGGCTACGAGCAGTACTTC. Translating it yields CASSPTSTGYEQYF.

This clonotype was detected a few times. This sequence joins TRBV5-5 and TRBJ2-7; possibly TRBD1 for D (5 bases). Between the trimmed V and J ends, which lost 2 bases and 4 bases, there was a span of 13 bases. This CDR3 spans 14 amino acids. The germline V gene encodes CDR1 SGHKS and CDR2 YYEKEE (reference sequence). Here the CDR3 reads CASSLSQGNYEQYF. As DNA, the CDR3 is TGTGCCAGCAGCTTAAGCCAGGGCAATTACGAGCAGTACTTC.

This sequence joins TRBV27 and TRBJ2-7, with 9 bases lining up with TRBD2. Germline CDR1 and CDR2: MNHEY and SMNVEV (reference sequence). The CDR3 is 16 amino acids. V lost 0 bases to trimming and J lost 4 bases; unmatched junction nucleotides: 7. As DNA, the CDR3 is TGTGCCAGCAGTTTATCCCAAATAGCGGGAGTGTACGAGCAGTACTTC. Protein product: CASSLSQIAGVYEQYF.

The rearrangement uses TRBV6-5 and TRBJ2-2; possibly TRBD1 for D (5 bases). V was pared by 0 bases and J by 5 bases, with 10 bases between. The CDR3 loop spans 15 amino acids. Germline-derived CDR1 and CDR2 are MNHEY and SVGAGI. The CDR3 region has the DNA TGTGCCAGCAGTTACTCGGGGCAGGGAACCGGGGAGCTGTTTTTT. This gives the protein CASSYSGQGTGELFF.

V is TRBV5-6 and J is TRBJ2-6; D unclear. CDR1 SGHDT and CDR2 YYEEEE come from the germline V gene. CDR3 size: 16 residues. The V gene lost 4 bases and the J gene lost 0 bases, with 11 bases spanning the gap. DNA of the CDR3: TGTGCCAGCAGCGTAGGGTCCCACTCTGGGGCCAACGTCCTGACTTTC. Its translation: CASSVGSHSGANVLTF.

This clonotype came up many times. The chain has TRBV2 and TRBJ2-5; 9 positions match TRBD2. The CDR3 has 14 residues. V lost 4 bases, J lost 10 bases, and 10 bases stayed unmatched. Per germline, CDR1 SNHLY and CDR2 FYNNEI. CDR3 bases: TGTGCCAGCAGTGCGGTTAGCGGGGGACCGGGCCAGTACTTC. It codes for CASSAVSGGPGQYF.

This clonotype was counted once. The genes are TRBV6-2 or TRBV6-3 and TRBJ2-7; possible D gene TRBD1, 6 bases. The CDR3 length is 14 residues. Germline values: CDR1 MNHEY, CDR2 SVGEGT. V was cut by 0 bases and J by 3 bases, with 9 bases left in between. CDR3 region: CASSYSTGRYEQYF. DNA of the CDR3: TGTGCCAGCAGTTACTCGACAGGCCGCTACGAGCAGTACTTC.

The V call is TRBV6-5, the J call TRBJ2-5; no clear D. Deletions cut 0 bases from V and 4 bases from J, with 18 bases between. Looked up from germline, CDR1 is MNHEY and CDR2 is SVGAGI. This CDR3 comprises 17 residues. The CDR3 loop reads CASSYSPRRTLGETQYF. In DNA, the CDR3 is TGTGCCAGCAGTTACTCACCCCGACGAACGCTTGGAGAGACCCAGTACTTC.

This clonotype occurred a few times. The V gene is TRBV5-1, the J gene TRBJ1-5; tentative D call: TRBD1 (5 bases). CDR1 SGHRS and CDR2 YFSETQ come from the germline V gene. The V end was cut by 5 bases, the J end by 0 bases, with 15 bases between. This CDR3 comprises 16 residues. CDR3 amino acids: CASSRDGLSSNQPQHF. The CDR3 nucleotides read TGCGCCAGCAGTCGGGACGGATTGTCTAGCAATCAGCCCCAGCATTTT.

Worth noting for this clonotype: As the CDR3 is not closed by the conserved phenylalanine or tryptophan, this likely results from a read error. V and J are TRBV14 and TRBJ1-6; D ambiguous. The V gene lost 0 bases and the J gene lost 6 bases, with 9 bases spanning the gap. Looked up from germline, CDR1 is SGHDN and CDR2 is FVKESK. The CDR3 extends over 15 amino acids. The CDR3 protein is CASSQEAQPNSPLHL. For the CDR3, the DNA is TGTGCCAGCAGCCAAGAGGCACAGCCTAATTCACCCCTCCACCTT.

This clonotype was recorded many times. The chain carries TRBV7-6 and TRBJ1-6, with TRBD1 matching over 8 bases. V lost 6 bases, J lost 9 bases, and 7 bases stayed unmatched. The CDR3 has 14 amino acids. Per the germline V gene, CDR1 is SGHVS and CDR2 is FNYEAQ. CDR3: CASSPGQGSSPLHF. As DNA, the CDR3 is TGTGCCAGCAGTCCTGGACAGGGCAGTTCACCCCTCCACTTT. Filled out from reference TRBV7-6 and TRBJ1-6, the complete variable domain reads GAGVSQSPRYKVTKRGQDVALRCDPISGHVSLYWYRQALGQGPEFLTYFNYEAQQDKSGLPNDRFSAERPEGSISTLTIQRTEQRDSAMYRCASSPGQGSSPLHFGNGTRLTVT.

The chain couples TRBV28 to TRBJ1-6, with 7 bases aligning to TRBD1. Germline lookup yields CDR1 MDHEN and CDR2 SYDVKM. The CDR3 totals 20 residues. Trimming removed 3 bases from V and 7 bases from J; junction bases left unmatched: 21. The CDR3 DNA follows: TGTGCCAGCAGTTTGAGTCCCCAACTCCCCTACAGGGGTGAGAATTCACCCCTCCACTTT. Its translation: CASSLSPQLPYRGENSPLHF.

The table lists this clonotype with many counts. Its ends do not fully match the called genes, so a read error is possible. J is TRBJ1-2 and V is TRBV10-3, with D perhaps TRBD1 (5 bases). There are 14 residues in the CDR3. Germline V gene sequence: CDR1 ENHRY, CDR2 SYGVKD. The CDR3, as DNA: TGTGCCAGCAGTTGGGACCGGGGATCGGGTGGCTACACCTTC. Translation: CASSWDRGSGGYTF.

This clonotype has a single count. The chain's CDR3 is CASSLVTGLEYGYTF. The CDR3 DNA follows: TGTGCCAGCAGCTTAGTGACAGGGCTGGAGTATGGCTACACCTTC. This chain uses TRBV7-9 with TRBJ1-2; TRBD1 agrees at 7 bases. Unmatched junction bases numbered 7, after V lost 1 base and J lost 5 bases. The CDR3 totals 15 residues. Looked up from germline, CDR1 is SEHNR and CDR2 is FQNEAQ (reference sequence).

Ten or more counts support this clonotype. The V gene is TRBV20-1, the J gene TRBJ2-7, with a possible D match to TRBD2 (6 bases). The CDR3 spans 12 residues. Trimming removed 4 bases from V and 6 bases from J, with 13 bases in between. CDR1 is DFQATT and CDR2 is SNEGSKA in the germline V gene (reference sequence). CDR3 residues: CSAKTGSVEQYF. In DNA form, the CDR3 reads TGCAGTGCTAAAACCGGGAGCGTCGAGCAGTACTTC.

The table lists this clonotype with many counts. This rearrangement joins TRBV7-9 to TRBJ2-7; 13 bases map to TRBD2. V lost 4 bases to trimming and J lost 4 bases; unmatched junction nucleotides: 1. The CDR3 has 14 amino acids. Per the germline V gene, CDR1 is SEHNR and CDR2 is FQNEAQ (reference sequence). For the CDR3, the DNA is TGTGCCAGCAGCTCGACTAGCGGGAGGTACGAGCAGTACTTC. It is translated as CASSSTSGRYEQYF.

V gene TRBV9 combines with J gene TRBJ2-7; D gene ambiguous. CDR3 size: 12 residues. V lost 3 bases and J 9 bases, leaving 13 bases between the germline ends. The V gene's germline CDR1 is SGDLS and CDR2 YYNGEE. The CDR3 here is CASSGRGEMQYF. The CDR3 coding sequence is TGTGCCAGCAGCGGCCGAGGCGAAATGCAGTACTTC. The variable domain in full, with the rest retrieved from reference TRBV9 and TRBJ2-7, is DSGVTQTPKHLITATGQRVTLRCSPRSGDLSVYWYQQSLDQGLQFLIQYYNGEERAKGNILERFSAQQFPDLHSELNLSSLELGDSALYFCASSGRGEMQYFGPGTRLTVT.

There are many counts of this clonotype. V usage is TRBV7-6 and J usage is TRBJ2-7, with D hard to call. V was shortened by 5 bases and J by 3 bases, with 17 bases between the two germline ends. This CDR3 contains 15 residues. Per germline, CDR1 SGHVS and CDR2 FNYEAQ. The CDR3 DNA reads TGTGCCAGCAGCCCCAGGTGGCACCCCTACTACGAGCAGTACTTC. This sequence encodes CASSPRWHPYYEQYF. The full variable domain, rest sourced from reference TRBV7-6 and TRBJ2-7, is GAGVSQSPRYKVTKRGQDVALRCDPISGHVSLYWYRQALGQGPEFLTYFNYEAQQDKSGLPNDRFSAERPEGSISTLTIQRTEQRDSAMYRCASSPRWHPYYEQYFGPGTRLTVT.

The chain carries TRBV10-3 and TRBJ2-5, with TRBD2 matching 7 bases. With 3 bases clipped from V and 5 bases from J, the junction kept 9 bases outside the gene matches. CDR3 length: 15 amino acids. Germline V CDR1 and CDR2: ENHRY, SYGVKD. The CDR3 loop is CAISDRLAAGETQYF. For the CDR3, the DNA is TGTGCCATCAGTGACAGGCTAGCGGCCGGGGAGACCCAGTACTTC.

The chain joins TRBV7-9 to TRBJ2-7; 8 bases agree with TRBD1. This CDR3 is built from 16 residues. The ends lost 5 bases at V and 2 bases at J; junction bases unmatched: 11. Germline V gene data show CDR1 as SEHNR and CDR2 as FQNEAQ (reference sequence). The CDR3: CASSDRRGRDPYEQYF. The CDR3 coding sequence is TGTGCCAGCAGCGACCGCAGGGGGCGCGATCCCTACGAGCAGTACTTC.

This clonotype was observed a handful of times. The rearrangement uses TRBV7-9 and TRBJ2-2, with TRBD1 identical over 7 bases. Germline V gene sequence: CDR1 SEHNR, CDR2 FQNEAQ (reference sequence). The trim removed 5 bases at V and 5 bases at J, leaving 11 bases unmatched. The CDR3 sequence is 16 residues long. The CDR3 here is CASSQDRDRATGELFF. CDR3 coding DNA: TGTGCCAGCAGCCAAGATAGGGACAGAGCTACCGGGGAGCTGTTTTTT.

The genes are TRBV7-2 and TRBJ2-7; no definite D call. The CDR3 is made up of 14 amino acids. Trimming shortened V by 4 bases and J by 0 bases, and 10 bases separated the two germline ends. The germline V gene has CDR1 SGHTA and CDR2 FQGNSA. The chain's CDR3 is CASSSDRFSYEQYF. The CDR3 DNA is TGTGCCAGCAGCTCGGACCGTTTCTCCTACGAGCAGTACTTC.

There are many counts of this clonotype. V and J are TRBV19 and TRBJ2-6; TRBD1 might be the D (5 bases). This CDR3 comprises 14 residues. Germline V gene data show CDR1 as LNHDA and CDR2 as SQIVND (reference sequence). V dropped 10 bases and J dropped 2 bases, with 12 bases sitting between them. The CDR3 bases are TGTGCCACTAAGGGGCAAGCTGGGGCCAACGTCCTGACTTTC. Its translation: CATKGQAGANVLTF.

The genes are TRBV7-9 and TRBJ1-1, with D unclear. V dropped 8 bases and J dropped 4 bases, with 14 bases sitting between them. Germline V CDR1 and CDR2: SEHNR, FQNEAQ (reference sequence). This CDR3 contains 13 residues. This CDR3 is CASDLPTGTEAFF. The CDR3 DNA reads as TGTGCCAGCGACCTACCAACGGGCACTGAAGCTTTCTTT. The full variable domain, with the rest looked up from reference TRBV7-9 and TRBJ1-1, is DTGVSQNPRHKITKRGQNVTFRCDPISEHNRLYWYRQTLGQGPEFLTYFQNEAQLEKSRLLSDRFSAERPKGSFSTLEIQRTEQGDSAMYLCASDLPTGTEAFFGQGTRLTVV.

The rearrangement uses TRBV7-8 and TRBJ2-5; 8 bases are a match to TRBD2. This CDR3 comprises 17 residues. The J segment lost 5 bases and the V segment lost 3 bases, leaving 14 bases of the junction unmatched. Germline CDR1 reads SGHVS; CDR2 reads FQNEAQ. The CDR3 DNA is TGTGCCAGCAGCTTGGACCCGGATACTAGCGGCCGGGAGACCCAGTACTTC. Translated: CASSLDPDTSGRETQYF.

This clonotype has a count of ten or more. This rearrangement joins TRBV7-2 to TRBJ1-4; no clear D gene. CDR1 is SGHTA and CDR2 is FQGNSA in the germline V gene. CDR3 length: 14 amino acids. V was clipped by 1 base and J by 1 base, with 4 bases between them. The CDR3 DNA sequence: TGTGCCAGCAGCTTAGGACGAACTAATGAAAAACTGTTTTTT. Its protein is CASSLGRTNEKLFF. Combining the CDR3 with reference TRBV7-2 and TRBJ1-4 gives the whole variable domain GAGVSQSPSNKVTEKGKDVELRCDPISGHTALYWYRQSLGQGLEFLIYFQGNSAPDKSGLPSDRFSAERTGGSVSTLTIQRTQQEDSAVYLCASSLGRTNEKLFFGSGTQLSVL.